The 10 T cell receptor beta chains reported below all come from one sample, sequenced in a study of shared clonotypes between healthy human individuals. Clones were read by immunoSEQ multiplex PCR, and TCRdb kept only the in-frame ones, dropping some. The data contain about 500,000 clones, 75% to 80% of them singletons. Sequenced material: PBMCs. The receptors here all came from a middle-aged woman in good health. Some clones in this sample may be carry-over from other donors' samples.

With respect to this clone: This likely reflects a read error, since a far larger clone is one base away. The CDR3 DNA sequence: TGTGCCAGCTCACCAACTAGTTCCACAGGTACGCAGTATTTT. Its translation is CASSPTSSTGTQYF. The chain couples TRBV18 to TRBJ2-3; D tentatively reads TRBD1 or TRBD2 (5 bases each). The CDR3 spans 14 residues. CDR1 and CDR2 (germline): KGHSH, LQKENI.

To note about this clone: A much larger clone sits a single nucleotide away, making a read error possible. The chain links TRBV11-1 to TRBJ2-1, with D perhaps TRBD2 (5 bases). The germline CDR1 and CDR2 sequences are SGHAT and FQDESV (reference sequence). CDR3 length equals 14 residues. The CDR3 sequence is CAGSPWRTYNEQFF. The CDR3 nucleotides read TGTGCCGGCAGCCCTTGGAGGACCTACAATGAGCAGTTCTTC.

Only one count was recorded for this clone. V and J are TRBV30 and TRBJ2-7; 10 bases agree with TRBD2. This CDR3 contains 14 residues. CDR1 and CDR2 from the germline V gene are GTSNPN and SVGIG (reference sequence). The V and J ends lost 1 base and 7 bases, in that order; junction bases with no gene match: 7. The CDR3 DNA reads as TGTGCCTGGAGTGGCCGCAGCGGGAGGGGTGAGCAGTACTTC. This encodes CAWSGRSGRGEQYF.

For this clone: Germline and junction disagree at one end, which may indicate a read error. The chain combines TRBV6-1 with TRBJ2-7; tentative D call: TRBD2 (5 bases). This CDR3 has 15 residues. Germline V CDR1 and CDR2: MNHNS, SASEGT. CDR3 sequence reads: CASSEVGRNPYEQYF. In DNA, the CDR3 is TGTGCCAGCAGCGAAGTAGGGAGAAACCCCTACGAGCAGTACTTC.

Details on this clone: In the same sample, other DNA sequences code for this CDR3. This CDR3 reads CASSPGTSGTYEQYF. As DNA, the CDR3 is TGTGCCAGCTCACCCGGGACTAGCGGGACCTACGAGCAGTACTTC. The chain couples TRBV18 to TRBJ2-7; the match to TRBD2 covers 13 bases. Germline lookup yields CDR1 KGHSH and CDR2 LQKENI. J gave up 2 bases and V 3 bases, and 1 base lay outside the gene matches. The CDR3 spans 15 residues.

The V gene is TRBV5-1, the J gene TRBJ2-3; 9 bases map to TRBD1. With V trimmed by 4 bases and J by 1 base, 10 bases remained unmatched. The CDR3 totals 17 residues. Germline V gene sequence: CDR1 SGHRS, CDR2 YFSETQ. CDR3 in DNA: TGCGCCAGCAGCCTGGAGCCACAGGGGGCTGGCACAGATACGCAGTATTTT. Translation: CASSLEPQGAGTDTQYF.

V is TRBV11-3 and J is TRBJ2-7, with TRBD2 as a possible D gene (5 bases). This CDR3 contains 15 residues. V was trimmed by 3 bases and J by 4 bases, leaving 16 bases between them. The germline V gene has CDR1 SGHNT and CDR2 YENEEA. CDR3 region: CASSLYTGIGYEQYF. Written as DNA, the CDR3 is TGTGCCAGCAGCTTGTATACGGGAATCGGGTACGAGCAGTACTTC.

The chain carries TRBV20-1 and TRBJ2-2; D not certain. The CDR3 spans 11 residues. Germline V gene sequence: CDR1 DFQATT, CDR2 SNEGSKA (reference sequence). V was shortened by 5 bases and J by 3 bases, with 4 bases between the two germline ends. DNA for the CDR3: TGCAGTGCTGGCTACACCGGGGAGCTGTTTTTT. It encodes CSAGYTGELFF.

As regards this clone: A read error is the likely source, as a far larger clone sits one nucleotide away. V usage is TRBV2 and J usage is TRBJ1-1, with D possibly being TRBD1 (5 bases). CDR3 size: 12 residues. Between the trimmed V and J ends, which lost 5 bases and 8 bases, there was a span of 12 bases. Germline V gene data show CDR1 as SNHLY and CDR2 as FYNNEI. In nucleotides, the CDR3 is TGTGCCAGCAGTTTGCGGGGCACCGAAGCTTTCTTT. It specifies CASSLRGTEAFF.

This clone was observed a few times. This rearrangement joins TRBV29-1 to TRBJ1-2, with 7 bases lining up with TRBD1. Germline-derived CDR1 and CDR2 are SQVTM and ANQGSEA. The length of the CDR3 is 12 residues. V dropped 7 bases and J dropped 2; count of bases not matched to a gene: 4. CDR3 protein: CSDRQGNYGYTF. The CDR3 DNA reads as TGCAGCGACCGACAGGGAAACTATGGCTACACCTTC.